What follows are 32 T cell receptor beta chains derived from one specimen sequenced in a study of graft-versus-host responses after intestinal transplantation. Some clones are missing from TCRdb's copy, which holds only in-frame ones; the method was immunoSEQ multiplex PCR. The sample carries about 18,000 clones, approximately 80% recorded once. This material consisted of PBMCs, taken 14 days after transplant. The receptors originated from a human patient who received an intestinal transplant, so some T cells may come from the graft donor.

The chain couples TRBV4-1 to TRBJ2-1; D tentatively fits TRBD1 or TRBD2 (6 bases each). Trimming pared 0 bases from V and 5 bases from J, leaving 20 bases between. The CDR3 runs 18 residues. The germline V gene encodes CDR1 MGHRA and CDR2 YSYEKL. The CDR3 protein is CASSQDSGASLRHNEQFF. The CDR3 bases are TGCGCCAGCAGCCAAGATTCGGGGGCGAGTTTAAGGCACAATGAGCAGTTCTTC.

This clone was detected only a few times. The chain has TRBV21-1 and TRBJ2-5; the table's D call of TRBD1 was not tested on the DNA. TRBV21-1 is a documented pseudogene. This CDR3 spans 14 amino acids. CDR3: CASSKTGGQETQYF. The CDR3 DNA reads TGTGCCAGCAGCAAGACAGGGGGCCAAGAGACCCAGTACTTC.

The gene calls are TRBV13 and TRBJ2-7, with 9 bases aligning to TRBD1. V lost 5 bases and J lost 2; bases outside the gene matches: 4. The CDR3 extends over 14 amino acids. The germline V gene encodes CDR1 PRHDT and CDR2 FYEKMQ (reference sequence). The CDR3 DNA sequence: TGTGCCAGCAGCCGGGGACAGGGAGCCTACGAGCAGTACTTC. Amino acid sequence: CASSRGQGAYEQYF.

The chain is built from TRBV7-9 and TRBJ2-5; D is perhaps TRBD2 (5 bases). The V end was cut by 4 bases, the J end by 1 base, with 7 bases between. The germline CDR1 and CDR2 sequences are SEHNR and FQNEAQ (reference sequence). The CDR3 runs 13 residues. CDR3 in DNA: TGTGCCAGCAGCTCGGACTCCCAAGAGACCCAGTACTTC. Protein product: CASSSDSQETQYF.

This chain joins TRBV5-1 and TRBJ2-1; TRBD1 matches at 9 bases. This CDR3 contains 16 residues. Unmatched junction bases numbered 5, after V lost 4 bases and J lost 0 bases. CDR1 is SGHRS, CDR2 YFSETQ, per germline. DNA of the CDR3: TGCGCCAGCAGCGGATACAGGGGGCCCTCCTACAATGAGCAGTTCTTC. It translates to CASSGYRGPSYNEQFF.

The chain employs TRBV19 and TRBJ2-6; D gene ambiguous. The CDR3 totals 17 residues. Germline-derived CDR1 and CDR2 are LNHDA and SQIVND (reference sequence). The ends were cut back, 4 bases at V and 1 base at J, with 14 bases in the middle. The CDR3 DNA reads TGTGCCAGTAGTACCCGTTTAAAGGGATCTGGGGCCAACGTCCTGACTTTC. This codes for CASSTRLKGSGANVLTF.

The CDR3 DNA reads as TGCAGCGCACATGGTGGCGGAGAGACCCAGTACTTC. Amino acids: CSAHGGGETQYF. The chain combines TRBV29-1 with TRBJ2-5; D remains unclear. Germline CDR1 reads SQVTM; CDR2 reads ANQGSEA. The V end was cut by 7 bases, the J end by 4 bases, with 13 bases between. CDR3 length: 12 amino acids.

The rearrangement links TRBV21-1 to TRBJ2-7; TRBD2 reflects the table's D call only, with no check against the DNA. TRBV21-1 is an annotated pseudogene. The CDR3 spans 18 residues. CDR3 amino acids: CASSKVTGAGTSGYEQYF. CDR3 DNA: TGTGCCAGCAGCAAAGTCACCGGCGCCGGGACTAGCGGCTACGAGCAGTACTTC.

This rearrangement joins TRBV10-2 to TRBJ2-5; no clear D. This CDR3 is 14 amino acids long. CDR1 WSHSY and CDR2 SAAADI come from the germline V gene. Trimming shortened V by 1 base and J by 4 bases, and 10 bases separated the two germline ends. CDR3 sequence reads: CASSELGIGETQYF. The DNA for the CDR3 is TGCGCCAGCAGTGAGTTGGGGATTGGAGAGACCCAGTACTTC.

This chain joins TRBV21-1 and TRBJ2-4; no DNA check was done on the table's D call, TRBD1. TRBV21-1 is termed a pseudogene. There are 12 residues in the CDR3. The chain's CDR3 is CASSPQGNIQYF. The CDR3 DNA reads TGTGCCAGCAGCCCTCAGGGGAACATTCAGTACTTC.

This clone appeared a few times. Other nucleotide sequences in the sample specify the same CDR3. The CDR3 sequence is CASSFQGARYEQYF. Here the CDR3 DNA reads TGTGCCAGCAGTTTCCAGGGGGCGCGATACGAGCAGTACTTC. The V call is TRBV27, the J call TRBJ2-7; TRBD1 matches at 8 bases. The junction had 5 bases not matched to a gene; V was cut back by 3 bases and J by 4 bases. This CDR3 contains 14 residues. CDR1 MNHEY and CDR2 SMNVEV come from the germline V gene (reference sequence).

The chain links TRBV19 to TRBJ1-2; 7 bases align to TRBD1. The CDR3 totals 13 residues. After removal of 3 bases from V and 4 bases from J, the junction contained 2 bases not matched to a gene. The germline gives CDR1 LNHDA, CDR2 SQIVND (reference sequence). CDR3 in amino acids: CASSMDRFYGYTF. The DNA of the CDR3 is TGTGCCAGTAGTATGGACAGGTTCTATGGCTACACCTTC.

The V and J genes are TRBV9 and TRBJ2-7; D possibly matches TRBD1 or TRBD2 (5 bases each). Between the trimmed V and J ends, which lost 0 bases and 2 bases, there was a span of 21 bases. The CDR3 is made up of 18 amino acids. Germline V gene data show CDR1 as SGDLS and CDR2 as YYNGEE. The CDR3 protein is CASSVGVVGPGVAYEQYF. DNA of the CDR3: TGTGCCAGCAGCGTAGGAGTAGTGGGACCCGGGGTCGCCTACGAGCAGTACTTC. Full variable domain (remainder filled in from reference TRBV9 and TRBJ2-7): DSGVTQTPKHLITATGQRVTLRCSPRSGDLSVYWYQQSLDQGLQFLIQYYNGEERAKGNILERFSAQQFPDLHSELNLSSLELGDSALYFCASSVGVVGPGVAYEQYFGPGTRLTVT.

The chain joins TRBV7-2 to TRBJ1-2; TRBD1 might be the D (5 bases). The V end was cut by 2 bases, the J end by 4 bases, with 14 bases between. Germline V CDR1 and CDR2: SGHTA, FQGNSA. The CDR3 sequence is 15 residues long. CDR3 region: CASSLQGSQGYGYTF. Written as DNA, the CDR3 is TGTGCCAGCAGCTTACAGGGCTCCCAGGGCTATGGCTACACCTTC.

Written as DNA, the CDR3 is TGCAGCGCTCGCCGGGAGGACACAGATACGCAGTATTTT. Translation: CSARREDTDTQYF. The rearrangement links TRBV29-1 to TRBJ2-3, with 7 bases identical to TRBD2. This CDR3 contains 13 residues. The V gene end was trimmed by 7 bases and the J gene end by 2 bases; junction bases not matched to a gene: 6. Germline lookup yields CDR1 SQVTM and CDR2 ANQGSEA.

The chain combines TRBV18 with TRBJ2-7; maybe TRBD1 (6 bases). Germline values: CDR1 KGHSH, CDR2 LQKENI. The CDR3 covers 17 residues. V was trimmed by 2 bases and J by 6 bases, leaving 23 bases between them. CDR3 residues: CASSPSPQGNFRVEQYF. CDR3 coding DNA: TGTGCCAGCTCACCAAGTCCACAGGGCAACTTCCGGGTCGAGCAGTACTTC.

The V call is TRBV27, the J call TRBJ2-1, with 10 bases identical to TRBD2. Looked up from germline, CDR1 is MNHEY and CDR2 is SMNVEV (reference sequence). V lost 8 bases, J lost 3 bases, and 7 bases stayed unmatched. The CDR3 length is 15 residues. CDR3 sequence (DNA): TGTGCCAGCCGATATAGCGGGGGGAACTACAATGAGCAGTTCTTC. It yields the protein CASRYSGGNYNEQFF.

For the CDR3, the DNA is TGCGCCAGTTGGGACAGAACAGATACGCAGTATTTT. It translates to CASWDRTDTQYF. V and J are TRBV5-1 and TRBJ2-3; 7 bases are a match to TRBD1. The germline gives CDR1 SGHRS, CDR2 YFSETQ. The length of the CDR3 is 12 residues. The trim removed 8 bases at V and 3 bases at J, leaving 3 bases unmatched.

The chain has TRBV28 and TRBJ1-3; 7 bases match TRBD1. From germline, CDR1 is MDHEN and CDR2 SYDVKM. The V and J ends lost 5 bases and 2 bases, in that order; junction bases with no gene match: 6. The CDR3 consists of 15 residues. The CDR3 protein is CASSLLGGPGNTIYF. CDR3 nucleotides: TGTGCCAGCAGTCTCTTAGGGGGCCCTGGAAACACCATATATTTT. Combining the CDR3 with reference TRBV28 and TRBJ1-3 gives the whole variable domain DVKVTQSSRYLVKRTGEKVFLECVQDMDHENMFWYRQDPGLGLRLIYFSYDVKMKEKGDIPEGYSVSREKKERFSLILESASTNQTSMYLCASSLLGGPGNTIYFGEGSWLTVV.

The chain joins TRBV25-1 to TRBJ1-1; D is uncertain. CDR3 length: 12 amino acids. The V gene's germline CDR1 is MGHDK and CDR2 SYGVNS. V shed 6 bases and J shed 4 bases, with 9 bases lying between them. CDR3: CASSLWGTEAFF. In DNA form, the CDR3 reads TGTGCCAGCAGCCTCTGGGGCACTGAAGCTTTCTTT.

This chain connects TRBV13 to TRBJ2-7; possibly TRBD1 for D (5 bases). This CDR3 contains 14 residues. V was cut by 6 bases and J by 2 bases, with 14 bases left in between. Germline V gives CDR1 PRHDT, CDR2 FYEKMQ (reference sequence). Here the CDR3 DNA reads TGTGCCAGCAGTCCCGGACAAGGCCCCTACGAGCAGTACTTC. It is translated as CASSPGQGPYEQYF. Full variable domain (outside the CDR3, taken from reference TRBV13 and TRBJ2-7): AAGVIQSPRHLIKEKRETATLKCYPIPRHDTVYWYQQGPGQDPQFLISFYEKMQSDKGSIPDRFSAQQFSDYHSELNMSSLELGDSALYFCASSPGQGPYEQYFGPGTRLTVT.

The rearrangement joins TRBV6-5 to TRBJ1-4; 8 nucleotides match TRBD1. The CDR3 has 15 amino acids. From germline, CDR1 is MNHEY and CDR2 SVGAGI. V lost 5 bases and J lost 3; bases outside the gene matches: 5. CDR3: CASSASGGSNEKLFF. The CDR3 DNA is TGTGCCAGCAGTGCCTCAGGGGGCTCTAATGAAAAACTGTTTTTT.

This clone was seen only once. V is TRBV4-2 and J is TRBJ2-2; 9 bases fit TRBD2. The CDR3 sequence is 16 residues long. Germline lookup yields CDR1 LGHNA and CDR2 YNFKEQ. V dropped 4 bases and J dropped 4; count of bases not matched to a gene: 7. The CDR3 DNA reads as TGTGCCAGCAGCCCCTTAGCGGGGGAGTCCACCGGGGAGCTGTTTTTT. Translation gives CASSPLAGESTGELFF.

J is TRBJ1-2 and V is TRBV2, with 7 nucleotides matching TRBD1. Germline CDR1 reads SNHLY; CDR2 reads FYNNEI. The CDR3 sequence is 14 residues long. Trimming at V came to 1 base and at J to 6 bases, leaving 5 bases not matched to a gene. Here the CDR3 DNA reads TGTGCCAGCAGTGAAGGGCAGGGGGGGGATGGCTACACCTTC. Its protein product is CASSEGQGGDGYTF.

The V call is TRBV28, the J call TRBJ2-5; D unresolved. The assigned J gene may be wrong: the sequence end matches TRBJ2-7 better. Germline loops: CDR1 MDHEN, CDR2 SYDVKM. The CDR3 runs 14 residues. The chain's CDR3 is CASTPAVGPYEQYF. CDR3 sequence (DNA): TGTGCCAGCACCCCGGCAGTGGGCCCCTACGAGCAGTACTTC.

This chain uses TRBV9 with TRBJ2-1, with 7 nucleotides matching TRBD2. J lost 6 bases, V lost 6 bases, and 12 bases had no gene match. The germline CDR1 and CDR2 sequences are SGDLS and YYNGEE. The CDR3 loop spans 15 amino acids. The CDR3 loop is CASNPAGVLSNEQFF. CDR3 DNA sequence: TGTGCCAGCAACCCGGCGGGGGTGCTTTCCAATGAGCAGTTCTTC.

V gene TRBV19 combines with J gene TRBJ1-2; 8 nucleotides match TRBD1. The CDR3 is 14 amino acids. The junction had 6 bases not matched to a gene; V was cut back by 5 bases and J by 4 bases. Germline V lookup: CDR1 LNHDA, CDR2 SQIVND (reference sequence). The CDR3 coding sequence is TGTGCCAGTAGTTTCGGACAGGGTACCTATGGCTACACCTTC. This gives the protein CASSFGQGTYGYTF.

This clone was seen a single time. CDR3 amino acids: CASSVGLVVQETQYF. The CDR3 DNA sequence: TGTGCCAGCAGCGTAGGACTAGTGGTCCAAGAGACCCAGTACTTC. The rearrangement joins TRBV9 to TRBJ2-5, with D perhaps matching TRBD2 (6 bases). CDR3 length: 15 residues. Germline CDR1 reads SGDLS; CDR2 reads YYNGEE. Deletions cut 0 bases from V and 1 base from J, with 10 bases between.

The rearrangement joins TRBV5-1 to TRBJ1-2; the D gene is possibly TRBD1 (6 bases). The CDR3 loop spans 17 amino acids. Germline CDR1 and CDR2: SGHRS and YFSETQ. V was clipped by 4 bases and J by 1 base, with 20 bases between them. The CDR3 protein is CASSTWTDPASNYGYTF. The DNA for the CDR3 is TGCGCCAGCAGCACGTGGACAGATCCAGCTAGTAACTATGGCTACACCTTC.

CDR3 in DNA: TGTGCCAGCAGCGTACAGGGGGGCGAGCAGTACTTC. Protein sequence: CASSVQGGEQYF. V and J are TRBV9 and TRBJ2-7, with D possibly TRBD1 on 7 matching bases. The germline CDR1 and CDR2 sequences are SGDLS and YYNGEE. V shed 1 base and J shed 6 bases, with 8 bases lying between them. The CDR3 sequence is 12 residues long.

This sequence joins TRBV14 and TRBJ2-1; D might be TRBD1 or TRBD2, each matching 5 bases. CDR3 size: 15 residues. Germline V gene data show CDR1 as SGHDN and CDR2 as FVKESK. V lost 1 base and J lost 4, with 11 bases in between. The DNA of the CDR3 is TGTGCCAGCAGCCAAGGGTGGGGGAAATACAATGAGCAGTTCTTC. Translation gives CASSQGWGKYNEQFF. The variable domain in full, with the rest retrieved from reference TRBV14 and TRBJ2-1, is EAGVTQFPSHSVIEKGQTVTLRCDPISGHDNLYWYRRVMGKEIKFLLHFVKESKQDESGMPNNRFLAERTGGTYSTLKVQPAELEDSGVYFCASSQGWGKYNEQFFGPGTRLTVL.

This chain links TRBV19 with TRBJ1-5, with D tentatively TRBD1 (5 bases). The CDR3 has 19 amino acids. Germline V gives CDR1 LNHDA, CDR2 SQIVND (reference sequence). Trimming took off 1 base at V and 0 bases at J, with 19 bases between the two ends. CDR3: CASSIVTGTRTISNQPQHF. The CDR3 DNA is TGTGCCAGTAGTATAGTGACCGGGACCCGGACCATTAGCAATCAGCCCCAGCATTTT. Full variable domain (rest looked up from reference TRBV19 and TRBJ1-5): DGGITQSPKYLFRKEGQNVTLSCEQNLNHDAMYWYRQDPGQGLRLIYYSQIVNDFQKGDIAEGYSVSREKKESFPLTVTSAQKNPTAFYLCASSIVTGTRTISNQPQHFGDGTRLSIL.